The rows below give T cell receptor beta chains drawn from one sample of a study of cytomegalovirus exposure and HLA in healthy donors. Here immunoSEQ multiplex PCR was the method, and the copy in TCRdb shows in-frame clones only, minus some. Of around 160,000 clones listed, around 83% are singletons. Sample: PBMCs. These receptors originate from a male donor in good health and CMV-seropositive. CDR3s include the opening cysteine and the closing phenylalanine or tryptophan. The order of the fields is CDR3 length, clone size, D gene, V gene, J gene, CDR3 protein, CDR3 DNA. D genes are given only for firm matches. Some rows have no size entry. The others give once, few or many, or a class for an expanded clone.

13	once	.	TRBV5-4	TRBJ1-2	CASSSRANYGYTF	TGTGCCAGCAGTTCAAGAGCTAACTATGGCTACACCTTC
13	.	TRBD1	TRBV7-9	TRBJ2-5	CASSRDRVETQYF	TGTGCCAGCAGCCGGGACAGGGTAGAGACCCAGTACTTC
16	.	TRBD2	TRBV5-1	TRBJ2-3	CASSLLAGTSTDTQYF	TGCGCCAGCAGCCTCTTAGCGGGGACTAGCACAGATACGCAGTATTTT
15	.	.	TRBV4-1	TRBJ2-7	CASSQSGAAIREQYF	TGCGCCAGCAGCCAATCTGGGGCAGCAATCCGAGAGCAGTACTTC
15	.	.	TRBV5-1	TRBJ2-1	CASSEDILSYNEQFF	TGCGCCAGCAGCGAGGACATCCTATCCTACAATGAGCAGTTCTTC
16	.	TRBD2	TRBV5-1	TRBJ2-1	CASSSGTSGISGEQFF	TGCGCCAGCAGCTCTGGGACTAGCGGGATTTCGGGTGAGCAGTTCTTC
14	once	.	TRBV5-1	TRBJ1-1	CASSWRGGQAEAFF	TGCGCCAGCAGCTGGCGGGGTGGTCAAGCTGAAGCTTTCTTT
14	.	.	TRBV30	TRBJ1-5	CAWSAPGSNQPQHF	TGTGCCTGGAGTGCCCCCGGTAGCAATCAGCCCCAGCATTTT
13	.	.	TRBV12-2	TRBJ2-2	CASRTWQTGELFF	TGTGCAAGTCGCACCTGGCAGACTGGGGAGCTGTTTTTT
19	.	.	TRBV5-4	TRBJ1-3	CASSLYQHWTAHSGNTIYF	TGTGCCAGCAGCTTGTACCAACATTGGACTGCCCACTCTGGAAACACCATATATTTT
15	.	.	TRBV7-2	TRBJ2-3	CASSPGRGARDTQYF	TGTGCCAGCAGCCCCGGCAGGGGGGCGAGAGATACGCAGTATTTT
12	.	.	TRBV6-5	TRBJ1-1	CASSTWNTEAFF	TGTGCCAGCAGTACATGGAACACTGAAGCTTTCTTT
16	.	TRBD2	TRBV6-6	TRBJ2-7	CASSHLGLAGAYEQYF	TGTGCCAGCAGTCACTTAGGACTAGCGGGGGCCTACGAGCAGTACTTC
15	.	TRBD1	TRBV25-1	TRBJ2-1	CASSAPGQGYNEQFF	TGTGCCAGCAGTGCGCCGGGACAGGGGTACAATGAGCAGTTCTTC
14	.	.	TRBV14	TRBJ2-4	CASSHAGAKNIQYF	TGTGCCAGCAGCCATGCGGGGGCCAAAAACATTCAGTACTTC
14	.	.	TRBV19	TRBJ1-5	CASIPGQGYQPQHF	TGTGCCAGTATCCCGGGGCAGGGGTATCAGCCCCAGCATTTT
18	once	TRBD2	TRBV28	TRBJ2-3	CASSLEGLAGNTTDTQYF	TGTGCCAGCAGTTTAGAAGGACTAGCGGGTAATACCACAGATACGCAGTATTTT
14	.	.	TRBV28	TRBJ1-4	CASAVGGANEKLFF	TGTGCCAGCGCGGTGGGAGGGGCTAATGAAAAACTGTTTTTT
15	.	.	TRBV7-9	TRBJ2-1	CASTYLGLLGNEQFF	TGTGCCAGCACCTACCTGGGACTCCTCGGCAATGAGCAGTTCTTC
14	.	.	TRBV6-5	TRBJ2-7	CASNTGGKPYEQYF	TGTGCCAGCAATACGGGCGGGAAGCCCTACGAGCAGTACTTC
16	.	TRBD1	TRBV4-1	TRBJ2-5	CASSQPQGASRETQYF	TGCGCCAGCAGCCAACCTCAGGGGGCTTCTAGAGAGACCCAGTACTTC
15	.	TRBD1	TRBV11-2	TRBJ1-2	CASSLDGTGRYGYTF	TGTGCCAGCAGCTTAGATGGGACAGGGCGCTATGGCTACACCTTC
14	.	TRBD1	TRBV28	TRBJ1-5	CAARGQGAKQPQHF	TGTGCCGCTCGGGGACAGGGGGCAAAACAGCCCCAGCATTTT
15	.	.	TRBV9	TRBJ2-1	CASSADSTSYNEQFF	TGTGCCAGCAGCGCAGACAGCACCTCCTACAATGAGCAGTTCTTC
13	.	TRBD1	TRBV6-1	TRBJ1-2	CATQPWTGYGYTF	TGTGCCACCCAGCCTTGGACAGGCTATGGCTACACCTTC
14	.	.	TRBV18	TRBJ1-1	CASSPPQANTEAFF	TGTGCCAGCTCACCACCGCAGGCCAACACTGAAGCTTTCTTT
16	.	TRBD2	TRBV9	TRBJ2-1	CASSYRTSGGGNEQFF	TGTGCCAGCAGCTACCGGACTAGCGGGGGGGGCAATGAGCAGTTCTTC
12	.	TRBD2	TRBV5-1	TRBJ2-5	CASSPAGREQYF	TGCGCCAGCAGCCCGGCGGGGAGGGAGCAGTACTTC
17	.	TRBD2	TRBV15	TRBJ2-1	CATSREQAGLSYNEQFF	TGTGCCACCAGCAGAGAACAAGCGGGGTTGTCCTACAATGAGCAGTTCTTC
15	.	.	TRBV25-1	TRBJ2-3	CASSEWLGGTDTQYF	TGTGCCAGCAGTGAATGGCTGGGGGGAACAGATACGCAGTATTTT
15	.	.	TRBV4-1	TRBJ2-7	CASSQRDLSAGEQYF	TGCGCCAGCAGCCAGAGGGACTTATCGGCTGGGGAGCAGTACTTC
15	.	.	TRBV28	TRBJ2-7	CASSRGGAVSYEQYF	TGTGCCAGCAGTCGGGGCGGGGCCGTGTCCTACGAGCAGTACTTC
15	.	TRBD1	TRBV6-5	TRBJ2-2	CASNLRTGGTGELFF	TGTGCCAGCAACCTACGGACAGGGGGCACCGGGGAGCTGTTTTTT
11	.	.	TRBV6-5	TRBJ1-5	CASGLNQPQHF	TGTGCCAGCGGTTTAAATCAGCCCCAGCATTTT
19	.	TRBD2	TRBV7-2	TRBJ2-2	CASSSIRTSGSLVTGELFF	TGTGCCAGCAGCTCAATCAGGACTAGCGGGAGTTTGGTTACCGGGGAGCTGTTTTTT
13	.	TRBD2	TRBV6-5	TRBJ2-3	CASSYSGGSTQYF	TGTGCCAGCAGTTACTCGGGGGGGAGTACGCAGTATTTT
14	.	TRBD1	TRBV18	TRBJ1-3	CASSPDRAGNTIYF	TGTGCCAGCTCACCGGACAGGGCGGGAAACACCATATATTTT
16	.	.	TRBV18	TRBJ1-1	CASSPRRPIGDTEAFF	TGTGCCAGCTCACCACGACGCCCAATCGGGGACACTGAAGCTTTCTTT
13	.	TRBD1	TRBV11-2	TRBJ2-6	CASSPGQGFVLTF	TGTGCCAGCAGCCCGGGACAGGGTTTCGTCCTGACTTTC
14	.	.	TRBV2	TRBJ2-7	CASSPDSIRYEQYF	TGTGCCAGCAGTCCGGACTCCATCAGGTACGAGCAGTACTTC
16	.	.	TRBV11-2	TRBJ2-5	CASSQNRGRFGETQYF	TGTGCCAGCAGCCAAAACCGGGGAAGGTTCGGGGAGACCCAGTACTTC
14	.	.	TRBV7-9	TRBJ2-7	CASSLAPTGYEQYF	TGTGCCAGCAGCTTAGCCCCGACAGGTTACGAGCAGTACTTC
14	.	.	TRBV6-5	TRBJ1-4	CASSYNQGGEKLFF	TGTGCCAGCAGTTATAATCAGGGAGGGGAAAAACTGTTTTTT
16	few	.	TRBV28	TRBJ2-6	CASSLPPGGRANVLTF	TGTGCCAGCAGTTTGCCCCCGGGTGGTAGGGCCAACGTCCTGACTTTC
14	.	TRBD2	TRBV19	TRBJ2-1	CASSMTSGYNEQFF	TGTGCCAGTAGTATGACTAGCGGATACAATGAGCAGTTCTTC
15	.	TRBD2	TRBV6-5	TRBJ2-2	CASSIPSGGTGELFF	TGTGCCAGCAGTATCCCTAGCGGTGGCACCGGGGAGCTGTTTTTT
16	.	TRBD2	TRBV4-3	TRBJ2-5	CASSQVTSGGLLFQYF	TGCGCCAGCAGCCAAGTGACTAGCGGGGGCCTCCTTTTCCAGTACTTC
17	.	TRBD1	TRBV5-1	TRBJ2-3	CASSPTGGAPPADTQYF	TGCGCCAGCAGCCCGACAGGGGGCGCCCCTCCGGCAGATACGCAGTATTTT
16	.	TRBD2	TRBV5-1	TRBJ2-3	CASSLPSSGGTDTQYF	TGCGCCAGCAGCTTGCCCTCTAGCGGGGGCACAGATACGCAGTATTTT
17	.	TRBD1	TRBV10-3	TRBJ2-4	CAISEGTGTGSVGIQYF	TGTGCCATCAGTGAGGGTACCGGGACAGGGTCTGTCGGCATTCAGTACTTC